Listed here is a single TCR beta chain. The antigen remains undetermined. The conserved phenylalanine or tryptophan is not found at the CDR3 terminus, so this likely reflects a read error. This entry comes from a study of post-analysis software for immune sequencing data. Study summary: The cohort encompassed relapsing-remitting, secondary progressive and progressive-relapsing multiple sclerosis disease courses. Overall study findings and caveats: Elevated frequency relative to controls characterized a handful of TRBV segments in patients, TRBV5-6, TRBV5-1 and TRBV20-1 among them. The authors found that F measure strongly co-clustered same-batch samples. Significantly lower normalized Chao1 diversity was seen in multiple sclerosis patients than in controls.

This CDR3 has 15 amino acids. The germline CDR1 and CDR2 sequences are SGHTA and FQGNSA. Between the trimmed V and J ends, which lost 3 bases and 4 bases, there was a span of 15 bases. Included in the TCR beta cDNA libraries were unique molecular identifiers. When about 1 to 11 million T cells were used, they gave a few hundred thousand cDNA molecules. TCRdb called the PCR reads again in MiXCR, with one record for every CDR3 protein. Counted here are more than 450,000 distinct CDR3 sequences, approximately 34% occurring once; the ten biggest clones make up about 5.6%. The gene calls are TRBV7-2 and TRBJ1-2; D remains unclear. Source material: blood. The TCR originated in a girl aged 2-17 years with multiple sclerosis. The DNA for the CDR3 is TGTGCCAGCAGCTTCGGCGTGGGAGCCTCCTATGGCTACACCCTC. As protein: CASSFGVGASYGYTL.